The 16 T cell receptor beta chains in this list originate from one sample, sequenced in a study of CD8 T cells in ankylosing spondylitis. Notes on the study in general: What appeared characteristic of ankylosing spondylitis blood was a TCR beta motif of under 10 highly homologous variants.

TCRdb reprocessed the 5' RACE reads via MiXCR and lists one record per CDR3 protein. Among around 480,000 distinct CDR3 sequences listed, under 20% were seen once. Their antigens are not known. The source material was blood, either unsorted or a sorted T cell fraction (not recorded which). These receptors originate from a male donor with ankylosing spondylitis.

The V and J genes are TRBV5-1 and TRBJ1-5; possible D gene TRBD1, 6 bases. Germline V lookup: CDR1 SGHRS, CDR2 YFSETQ. V gave up 4 bases and J gave up 2 bases, with 16 bases separating them. CDR3 length: 16 amino acids. Written as DNA, the CDR3 is TGCGCCAGCAGCACACCGTACAGGGAACGCAATCAGCCCCAGCATTTT. Translating gives CASSTPYRERNQPQHF.

The rearrangement joins TRBV29-1 to TRBJ2-3; 7 bases align to TRBD2. V shed 6 bases, J shed 7 bases, and the junction held 10 bases outside the gene matches. The CDR3 runs 13 residues. Germline values: CDR1 SQVTM, CDR2 ANQGSEA. DNA for the CDR3: TGCAGCGTCGCCAAGGCGGGAGTATATACGCAGTATTTT. This translates into CSVAKAGVYTQYF.

This rearrangement joins TRBV6-1 to TRBJ2-3; unclear D gene. The germline V gene has CDR1 MNHNS and CDR2 SASEGT. V was cut by 7 bases and J by 1 base, with 9 bases left in between. The CDR3 is made up of 13 amino acids. CDR3 in amino acids: CASKLGGTDTQYF. The CDR3 coding sequence is TGTGCCAGCAAACTGGGCGGCACAGATACGCAGTATTTT.

In DNA, the CDR3 is TGCGCCAGCAGCTTGGCCGGGCAGGGCGAGGGAGAGACCCAGTACTTC. Its translation: CASSLAGQGEGETQYF. J is TRBJ2-5 and V is TRBV5-1; possibly TRBD1 or TRBD2 for D (5 bases each). The CDR3 runs 16 residues. V was clipped by 0 bases and J by 4 bases, with 16 bases between them. In germline, CDR1 is SGHRS, CDR2 YFSETQ. Full variable domain (remainder filled in from reference TRBV5-1 and TRBJ2-5): KAGVTQTPRYLIKTRGQQVTLSCSPISGHRSVSWYQQTPGQGLQFLFEYFSETQRNKGNFPGRFSGRQFSNSRSEMNVSTLELGDSALYLCASSLAGQGEGETQYFGPGTRLLVL.

This rearrangement joins TRBV20-1 to TRBJ1-6; 8 bases line up with TRBD1. The CDR3 consists of 15 residues. The V gene end was trimmed by 6 bases and the J gene end by 6 bases; junction bases not matched to a gene: 10. Germline CDR1 is DFQATT and CDR2 is SNEGSKA (reference sequence). In DNA form, the CDR3 reads TGCAGTGCCGGCAGGCAGGGGGCAAGTAATTCACCCCTCCACTTT. Translated, it gives CSAGRQGASNSPLHF.

The chain recombines TRBV6-2 or TRBV6-3 with TRBJ2-4; possible D gene TRBD2, 5 bases. The CDR3 is 13 residues long. CDR1 MNHEY and CDR2 SVGEGT come from the germline V gene. The V and J ends lost 5 bases and 8 bases respectively, with 13 bases between them. The CDR3 sequence is CASSTRGWDIQYF. For the CDR3, the DNA is TGTGCCAGCAGTACAAGAGGGTGGGACATTCAGTACTTC.

The V and J genes are TRBV20-1 and TRBJ2-5; 7 bases are a match to TRBD1. V gave up 3 bases and J gave up 2 bases; unmatched junction bases: 0. Germline loops: CDR1 DFQATT, CDR2 SNEGSKA (reference sequence). This CDR3 region has 12 residues. CDR3 in amino acids: CSARTGQETQYF. The CDR3 nucleotides read TGCAGTGCTAGGACAGGGCAAGAGACCCAGTACTTC.

The rearrangement links TRBV20-1 to TRBJ1-4; D perhaps matches TRBD1 (5 bases). Germline V gene sequence: CDR1 DFQATT, CDR2 SNEGSKA (reference sequence). This CDR3 comprises 12 residues. Trimming removed 3 bases at V and 8 bases at J, with 10 bases between. This chain's CDR3 is CSARQGGEKLFF. For the CDR3, the DNA is TGCAGTGCTAGGCAGGGTGGCGAAAAACTGTTTTTT.

The sample holds a few counts of this clonotype. The rearrangement uses TRBV5-1 and TRBJ2-7; 11 bases fit TRBD2. CDR3 size: 16 residues. The trim removed 4 bases at V and 3 bases at J, leaving 9 bases unmatched. Germline loops: CDR1 SGHRS, CDR2 YFSETQ. CDR3 amino acids: CASSTAGLAAYYEQYF. CDR3 bases: TGCGCCAGCAGCACCGCGGGACTAGCGGCCTACTACGAGCAGTACTTC.

At least ten counts were recorded for this clonotype. The chain has TRBV6-2 or TRBV6-3 and TRBJ2-3, with D tentatively TRBD1 (5 bases). Germline V lookup: CDR1 MNHEY, CDR2 SVGEGT. Trimming took off 6 bases at V and 1 base at J, with 11 bases between the two ends. CDR3 length equals 14 residues. The CDR3 region has the DNA TGTGCCAGCAGGCCGATACAGGGCACAGATACGCAGTATTTT. Its protein is CASRPIQGTDTQYF.

The rearrangement uses TRBV29-1 and TRBJ2-2; D gene unclear. V dropped 0 bases and J dropped 5 bases, with 7 bases sitting between them. The CDR3 has 13 residues. Germline V lookup: CDR1 SQVTM, CDR2 ANQGSEA. The DNA for the CDR3 is TGCAGCGTTGAAGATCTGGCAACCGGGGAGCTGTTTTTT. It specifies CSVEDLATGELFF.

This clonotype was seen a handful of times. This chain connects TRBV4-1 to TRBJ1-1; D might be TRBD1 (6 bases). The CDR3 spans 16 residues. CDR1 is MGHRA, CDR2 YSYEKL, per germline. Trimming cost V 1 base and J 4 bases, with 16 bases left between them. The CDR3 nucleotides are TGCGCCAGCAGCCAAGGACCGACAGGTTGGGGCACTGAAGCTTTCTTT. It translates to CASSQGPTGWGTEAFF.

Only a few counts were recorded for this clonotype. CDR3 protein: CASSLSQHQETQYF. In DNA form, the CDR3 reads TGTGCCAGCAGCCTAAGCCAGCATCAAGAGACCCAGTACTTC. The rearrangement links TRBV11-3 to TRBJ2-5; unclear D gene. The CDR3 loop spans 14 amino acids. Trimming removed 5 bases at V and 2 bases at J, with 12 bases between. Germline V gene sequence: CDR1 SGHNT, CDR2 YENEEA.

Many counts were recorded for this clonotype. This chain connects TRBV12-3 or TRBV12-4 to TRBJ2-2; 7 bases align to TRBD1. After removal of 4 bases from V and 1 base from J, the junction contained 3 bases not matched to a gene. CDR3 size: 15 residues. CDR3 bases: TGTGCCAGCAGTTCGAGGACAGGGAACACCGGGGAGCTGTTTTTT. This translates into CASSSRTGNTGELFF.

In its sample, this clonotype was seen a few times. J is TRBJ2-1 and V is TRBV6-2 or TRBV6-3; 10 bases map to TRBD2. This CDR3 is 13 amino acids long. With V trimmed by 7 bases and J by 7 bases, 4 bases remained unmatched. Germline V lookup: CDR1 MNHEY, CDR2 SVGEGT. The chain's CDR3 is CASTLAGVNEQFF. The CDR3 bases are TGTGCCAGCACCCTAGCGGGAGTTAATGAGCAGTTCTTC.

This clonotype was recorded a few times. The rearrangement uses TRBV6-1 and TRBJ1-4; 11 bases agree with TRBD1. The CDR3 runs 14 residues. CDR1 and CDR2 from the germline V gene are MNHNS and SASEGT. Trimming cost V 6 bases and J 7 bases; bases outside gene matches: 4. The CDR3 loop reads CASRFGQGAEKLFF. In DNA form, the CDR3 reads TGTGCCAGCAGGTTCGGACAGGGGGCTGAAAAACTGTTTTTT.